This T cell receptor (beta chain) emerged from a study of response to subunit inactivated influenza vaccine. Study-wide points: Authors proposed each seasonal influenza vaccination draws in few new T cells.

The table lists this clonotype with many counts. The target antigen is unknown. Each CDR3 protein gets one entry after TCRdb re-called the RT-PCR reads with MiXCR. The table shows about 500,000 distinct CDR3 sequences, with about 17% occurring only once. The V and J ends lost 5 bases and 0 bases respectively, with 8 bases between them. Germline CDR1 is MNHEY and CDR2 is SMNVEV (reference sequence). The CDR3 length is 13 residues. The J gene is TRBJ2-7, the V gene TRBV27; a weak D match, TRBD2 (5 bases). The specimen comprised CD4+ T cells sorted from PBMCs, sampled around 25 months after vaccination. The receptor comes from a man aged 50 to 75 who received an inactivated influenza vaccine. This CDR3 is CASSHTSSYEQYF. The CDR3, as DNA: TGTGCCAGCAGTCACACTAGCTCCTACGAGCAGTACTTC.